The 10 T cell receptor beta chains reported below all come from one sample, sequenced in a study of blood T cell repertoires in COVID-19. Generated by immunoSEQ multiplex PCR, the TCRdb table keeps only in-frame clones and is missing some. This table holds approximately 31,000 clones, about 86% found once. Material for sequencing was peripheral blood. These TCRs come from a woman at least 80 years old with active or convalescent COVID-19.

This clone was seen a handful of times. The rearrangement uses TRBV5-1 and TRBJ2-5; 7 nucleotides match TRBD2. V shed 3 bases and J 5 bases; nucleotides not matched to a gene: 7. The CDR3 loop spans 14 amino acids. Germline V CDR1 and CDR2: SGHRS, YFSETQ. The chain's CDR3 is CASSYGLVPETQYF. In DNA, the CDR3 is TGCGCCAGCAGCTACGGACTAGTCCCTGAGACCCAGTACTTC.

This chain joins TRBV27 and TRBJ1-6; 9 nucleotides align to TRBD1. The ends lost 2 bases at V and 10 bases at J; junction bases unmatched: 9. Germline CDR1 reads MNHEY; CDR2 reads SMNVEV (reference sequence). The CDR3 has 16 residues. In nucleotides, the CDR3 is TGTGCCAGCAGTTTACGAAGGGGACAGGGTTTCTCACCCCTCCACTTT. It yields the protein CASSLRRGQGFSPLHF.

The CDR3 DNA sequence: TGTGCCAGCAGCCCCCCTGCGGGAAGCCCTGGAAACACCATATATTTT. Translated: CASSPPAGSPGNTIYF. J is TRBJ1-3 and V is TRBV9; D unclear. V lost 4 bases and J lost 2, with 16 bases in between. The CDR3 is 16 residues long. CDR1 SGDLS and CDR2 YYNGEE come from the germline V gene.

The V gene is TRBV3-1 (or the pseudogene TRBV3-2), the J gene TRBJ1-5; 8 positions agree with TRBD1. CDR3 length equals 14 residues. V was clipped by 6 bases and J by 6 bases; unmatched bases: 7. The germline V gene has CDR1 LGHDT and CDR2 YNNKEL (reference sequence). The CDR3 sequence: CASSRQGAGQPQHF. CDR3 in DNA: TGTGCCAGCAGTCGGCAGGGGGCCGGTCAGCCCCAGCATTTT.

The chain recombines TRBV5-1 with TRBJ1-2, with D unclear. Germline CDR1 reads SGHRS; CDR2 reads YFSETQ. The germline V and J ends were trimmed by 4 bases and 7 bases, with 17 bases remaining between them. This CDR3 is 14 amino acids long. The CDR3 coding sequence is TGCGCCAGCAGCCCCATGCGCGTGACTGGTGGCTACACCTTC. Its protein is CASSPMRVTGGYTF.

This chain connects TRBV30 to TRBJ1-4; possibly TRBD1 for D (5 bases). V lost 5 bases and J 8 bases, leaving 15 bases between the germline ends. The CDR3 loop spans 13 amino acids. Germline V CDR1 and CDR2: GTSNPN, SVGIG (reference sequence). CDR3 DNA: TGTGCCTGGCGAAAGACAGTGAGGGAAAAACTGTTTTTT. This codes for CAWRKTVREKLFF. The complete variable domain, with remaining parts taken from reference TRBV30 and TRBJ1-4, reads SQTIHQWPATLVQPVGSPLSLECTVEGTSNPNLYWYRQAAGRGLQLLFYSVGIGQISSEVPQNLSASRPQDRQFILSSKKLLLSDSGFYLCAWRKTVREKLFFGSGTQLSVL.

This CDR3 reads CASSLTSGGVYTGELFF. The DNA for the CDR3 is TGCGCCAGCAGCCTCACTAGCGGGGGCGTCTACACCGGGGAGCTGTTTTTT. The genes are TRBV4-1 and TRBJ2-2; 11 nucleotides agree with TRBD2. The J segment lost 3 bases and the V segment lost 4 bases, leaving 7 bases of the junction unmatched. CDR1 is MGHRA and CDR2 is YSYEKL in the germline V gene. This CDR3 spans 17 amino acids.

The V gene is TRBV2, the J gene TRBJ1-4, with D possibly being TRBD1 (6 bases). Germline loops: CDR1 SNHLY, CDR2 FYNNEI. Trimming cost V 7 bases and J 1 base, with 10 bases left between them. The CDR3 runs to 14 residues. The CDR3 loop reads CASNLQGTNEKLFF. CDR3 DNA: TGTGCCAGCAACCTACAGGGAACTAATGAAAAACTGTTTTTT.

The genes are TRBV5-1 and TRBJ2-3; D possibly corresponds to TRBD1 (6 bases). Trimming cost V 7 bases and J 4 bases, with 16 bases left between them. CDR3 length equals 14 residues. CDR1 SGHRS and CDR2 YFSETQ come from the germline V gene. The CDR3 DNA follows: TGCGCCAGCGGGTCGCGTTACAGGGCAGATACGCAGTATTTT. Translation gives CASGSRYRADTQYF.

V gene TRBV19 combines with J gene TRBJ1-1, with D unresolved. Germline V CDR1 and CDR2: LNHDA, SQIVND (reference sequence). The V and J ends lost 3 bases and 4 bases respectively, with 12 bases between them. The CDR3 length is 14 residues. The CDR3 protein is CASSITGVSTEAFF. The CDR3 DNA reads TGTGCCAGTAGTATTACCGGGGTTTCCACTGAAGCTTTCTTT.